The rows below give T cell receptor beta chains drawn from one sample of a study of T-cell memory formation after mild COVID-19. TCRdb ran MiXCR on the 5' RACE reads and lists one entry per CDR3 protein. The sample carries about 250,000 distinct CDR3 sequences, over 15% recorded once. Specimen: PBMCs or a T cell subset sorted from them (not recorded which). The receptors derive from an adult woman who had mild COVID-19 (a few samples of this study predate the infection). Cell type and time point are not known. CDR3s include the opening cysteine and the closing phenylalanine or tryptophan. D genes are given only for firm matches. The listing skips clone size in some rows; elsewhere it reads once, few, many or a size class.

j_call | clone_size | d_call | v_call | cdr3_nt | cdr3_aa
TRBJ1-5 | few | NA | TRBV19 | TGTGCCAGTAGTACCTCAGCCGGACGGGCCGACAATCAGCCCCAGCATTTT | CASSTSAGRADNQPQHF
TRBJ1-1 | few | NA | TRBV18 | TGTGCCAGCTCACCACACGGGGCAAGTGACACTGAAGCTTTCTTT | CASSPHGASDTEAFF
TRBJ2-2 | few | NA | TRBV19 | TGTGCCAGTAGTATTGGGGGGATCGGGGAGCTGTTTTTT | CASSIGGIGELFF
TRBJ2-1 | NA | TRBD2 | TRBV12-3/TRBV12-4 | TGTGCCAGCAGTTTAGACGCGGGAGCCTACAATGAGCAGTTCTTC | CASSLDAGAYNEQFF
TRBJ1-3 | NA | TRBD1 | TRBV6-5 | TGTGCCAGCAGTACCGGACAGGGTCGGCGAAACACCATATATTTT | CASSTGQGRRNTIYF
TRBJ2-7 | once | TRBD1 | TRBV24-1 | TGTGCCACCAGTGTCGGGACAGGGGAAAAATACGAGCAGTACTTC | CATSVGTGEKYEQYF
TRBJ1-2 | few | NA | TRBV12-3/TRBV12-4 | TGTGCCAGCAGTTCTGAACTGGACAGAACCTACACCTTC | CASSSELDRTYTF
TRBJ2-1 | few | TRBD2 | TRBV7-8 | TGTGCCAGCAGCCTCACGGAGGCTAGCGGGGAGCAGTTCTTC | CASSLTEASGEQFF
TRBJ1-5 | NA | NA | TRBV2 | TGTGCCAGCAGCCACCCCGTCAGTGTTAATCAGCCCCAGCATTTT | CASSHPVSVNQPQHF
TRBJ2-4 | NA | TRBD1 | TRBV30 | TGTGCCTGGAGTATCCGGACAGGGAGCAAAAACATTCAGTACTTC | CAWSIRTGSKNIQYF
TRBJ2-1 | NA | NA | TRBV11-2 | TGTGCCAGCAGCTTTCAGAGGGACGGAATTTACAATGAGCAGTTCTTC | CASSFQRDGIYNEQFF
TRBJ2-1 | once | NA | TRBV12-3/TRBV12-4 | TGTGCCAGCAGTTTATTCGGGGGCCGCAATGAGCAGTTCTTC | CASSLFGGRNEQFF
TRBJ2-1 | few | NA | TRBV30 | TGTGCCTGGAGTGTAATAACAACCGGTGAGCAGTTCTTC | CAWSVITTGEQFF
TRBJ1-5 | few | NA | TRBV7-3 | TGTGCCAGCAGCCCTTCATGGGATCAGCCCCAGCATTTT | CASSPSWDQPQHF
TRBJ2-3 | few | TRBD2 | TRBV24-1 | TGTGCCACCAGTGAGGGACTAGCGGGGGGGCATACGCAGTATTTT | CATSEGLAGGHTQYF
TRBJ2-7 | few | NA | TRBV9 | TGTGCCAGCAGCGTAGAGGGTTTGGGGGCGCCCTACTACGAGCAGTACTTC | CASSVEGLGAPYYEQYF
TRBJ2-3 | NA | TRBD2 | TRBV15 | TGTGCCACCAGCAGAGATCTAACTAGCGGGAGAGATACGCAGTATTTT | CATSRDLTSGRDTQYF
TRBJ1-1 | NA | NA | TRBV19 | TGTGCCAGTAGACGGCGGCCCGGTGCTACTGAAGCTTTCTTT | CASRRRPGATEAFF
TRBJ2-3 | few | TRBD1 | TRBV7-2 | TGTGCCAGCACCGACAGGGCTGGGGTAGATACGCAGTATTTT | CASTDRAGVDTQYF
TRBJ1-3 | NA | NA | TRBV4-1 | TGCGCCAGCAGCCAGACAGGCAGCTCTGGAAACACCATATATTTT | CASSQTGSSGNTIYF
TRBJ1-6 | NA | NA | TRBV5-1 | TGCGCCAGCAGCTACCAGGTCGGCGGGGGCTCCTATAATTCACCCCTCCACTTT | CASSYQVGGGSYNSPLHF
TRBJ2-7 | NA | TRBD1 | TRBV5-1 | TGCGCCAGCAGCTTGGTAGGGACAGGGGTGGAGCAGTACTTC | CASSLVGTGVEQYF
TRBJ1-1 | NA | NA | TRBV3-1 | TGTGCCAGCAGCCAAGCATGGTTGAACACTGAAGCTTTCTTT | CASSQAWLNTEAFF
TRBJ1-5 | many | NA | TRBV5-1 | TGCGCCAGCAGCTGGGGGAGTTCCCAAAATCAGCCCCAGCATTTT | CASSWGSSQNQPQHF
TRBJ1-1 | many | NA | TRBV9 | TGTGCCAGCAGCGTAGCGGGAACGAACACTGAAGCTTTCTTT | CASSVAGTNTEAFF
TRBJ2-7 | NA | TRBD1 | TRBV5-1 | TGCGCCAGCAGCGTTGGGACCCGACAGGGTGCGTACGAGCAGTACTTC | CASSVGTRQGAYEQYF
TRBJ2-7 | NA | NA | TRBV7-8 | TGTGCCAGCTCCTCGGACCTTTTCTCCGAGCAGTACTTC | CASSSDLFSEQYF
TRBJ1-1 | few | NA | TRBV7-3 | TGTGCCAGCAGCTTAGGACGGTCGAACACTGAAGCTTTCTTT | CASSLGRSNTEAFF
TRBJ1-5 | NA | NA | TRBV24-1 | TGTGCCACCAGTGACTCCCGGGGAGGCGGTCAGCCCCAGCATTTT | CATSDSRGGGQPQHF
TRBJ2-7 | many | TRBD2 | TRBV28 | TGTGCCAGCAGTTCAACTAGCGGGGGATATTCCTCCTACGAGCAGTACTTC | CASSSTSGGYSSYEQYF
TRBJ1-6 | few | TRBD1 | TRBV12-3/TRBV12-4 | TGTGCCAGCAGCCGAGACAGGGCTGAGAATAATTCACCCCTCCACTTT | CASSRDRAENNSPLHF
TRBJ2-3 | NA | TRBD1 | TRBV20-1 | TGCAGTGTACGGAAGGGGGCCATATTCGGCACAGATACGCAGTATTTT | CSVRKGAIFGTDTQYF
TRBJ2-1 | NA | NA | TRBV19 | TGTGCCAGTAGTATAGGAATACTGTCCCTGAACAATGAGCAGTTCTTC | CASSIGILSLNNEQFF
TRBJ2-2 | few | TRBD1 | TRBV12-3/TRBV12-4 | TGTGCCAGCAGTTTATACAGGGGGATGACCGGGGAGCTGTTTTTT | CASSLYRGMTGELFF
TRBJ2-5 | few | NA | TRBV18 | TGTGCCAGCTCACCACTTCAAGGGGTGCGGGGAGAGACCCAGTACTTC | CASSPLQGVRGETQYF
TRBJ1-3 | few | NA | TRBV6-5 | TGTGCCAGCAGTGTGCAGGTATCAGGAAACACCATATATTTT | CASSVQVSGNTIYF
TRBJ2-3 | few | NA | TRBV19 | TGTGCCAGTAGTTGGAGATACGGCACAGATACGCAGTATTTT | CASSWRYGTDTQYF
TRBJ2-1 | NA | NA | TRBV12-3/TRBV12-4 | TGTGCCAGCAAGGCCGGAGGGGGTAATGAGCAGTTCTTC | CASKAGGGNEQFF
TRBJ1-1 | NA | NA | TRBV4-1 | TGCGCCAGCAGCCAAGATCCAACGGGAGGGGCTGAAGCTTTCTTT | CASSQDPTGGAEAFF
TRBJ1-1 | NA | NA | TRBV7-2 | TGTGCCAGCAGCTTAAGCCGGGGGGGCACTGAAGCTTTCTTT | CASSLSRGGTEAFF
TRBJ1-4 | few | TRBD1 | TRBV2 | TGTGCCAGCAGTGAATGGACAGGGAATGAAAAACTGTTTTTT | CASSEWTGNEKLFF
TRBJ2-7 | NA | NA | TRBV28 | TGTGCCAGCAATAGGGCCTACGAGCAGTACTTC | CASNRAYEQYF
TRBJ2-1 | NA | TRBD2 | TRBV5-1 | TGCGCCAGCAGCTTGGGCCGACTAGCGGGGGGCAATGGTGAGCAGTTCTTC | CASSLGRLAGGNGEQFF
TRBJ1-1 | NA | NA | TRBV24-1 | TGTGCCACCAGGACGGACACTGAAGCTTTCTTT | CATRTDTEAFF
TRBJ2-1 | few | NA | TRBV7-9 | TGTGCCAGCAGCTTAAGGGCCTACAATGAGCAGTTCTTC | CASSLRAYNEQFF
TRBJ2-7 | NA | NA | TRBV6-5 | TGTGCCAGCAGTTACTCCCGACCTCCCTACGAGCAGTACTTC | CASSYSRPPYEQYF
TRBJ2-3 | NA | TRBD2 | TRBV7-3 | TGTGCCTCAGCCCGGGAGGGGGGGACAGATACGCAGTATTTT | CASAREGGTDTQYF
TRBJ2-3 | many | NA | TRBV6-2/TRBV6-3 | TGTGCCAGCGGACTACTACTAACAGATACGCAGTATTTT | CASGLLLTDTQYF
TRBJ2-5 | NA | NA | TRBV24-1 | TGTGCCACCAGTAGGACAGGAGGGAAGGAGACCCAGTACTTC | CATSRTGGKETQYF
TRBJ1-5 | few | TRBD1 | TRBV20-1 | TGCAGTGCAAAACCGGGACAGGGGGGTCAGCCCCAGCATTTT | CSAKPGQGGQPQHF
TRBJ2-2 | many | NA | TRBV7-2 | TGTGCCAGCAGCCTAGTGACCGGGACTCCTTTTCAGGCGGGGGAGCTGTTTTTT | CASSLVTGTPFQAGELFF
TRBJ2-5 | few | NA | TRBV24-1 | TGTGCCACCAGTGATCCTCCCTTAGAGACCCAGTACTTC | CATSDPPLETQYF
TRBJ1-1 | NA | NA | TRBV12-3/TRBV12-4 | TGTGCCAGCAGTTGGGCAGGGCCCTCCGAAGCTTTCTTT | CASSWAGPSEAFF
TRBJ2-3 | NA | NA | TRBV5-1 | TGCGCCAGCAGGTACGAGGGGTTGTCGACAGATACGCAGTATTTT | CASRYEGLSTDTQYF
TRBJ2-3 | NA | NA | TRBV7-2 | TGTGCCAGCAGCCTCGAATATACGCAGTATTTT | CASSLEYTQYF